This TCR beta chain was captured in a study of technical replicates of blood from a handful of donors. Here immunoSEQ multiplex PCR was the method, and the copy in TCRdb shows in-frame clones only, minus some. The profile shows 55,000 to 75,000 clones, around 85% of them singletons. In germline, CDR1 is PRHDT, CDR2 FYEKMQ (reference sequence). V shed 1 base, J shed 0 bases, and the junction held 1 base outside the gene matches. The CDR3 consists of 15 residues. The clonotype was recovered from a human donor in good health. Some clones in this sample may be carry-over from other donors' samples. The gene calls are TRBV13 and TRBJ1-2; 8 positions match TRBD1. What was sequenced was PBMCs. The CDR3 here is CASSLVDRANYGYTF. DNA for the CDR3: TGTGCCAGCAGCTTAGTGGACAGGGCTAACTATGGCTACACCTTC.